This entry lists 22 T cell receptor beta chains sequenced from one sample in a study of T cells after posttransplantation cyclophosphamide. Assay used: immunoSEQ multiplex PCR; TCRdb lists only in-frame clones, some missing. The table has about 22,000 clones, around 92% seen once. Sampled 1 year posttransplant, controls received myeloablative marrow transplants, methotrexate and a calcineurin inhibitor. Specimen: PBMCs, collected after an allogeneic stem cell transplant with a calcineurin inhibitor and methotrexate. The receptors originated from a female patient in her fifties or sixties who received an allogeneic stem cell transplant from an unrelated donor, was CMV-positive, and had chronic GVHD only. Some T cells may have come from the graft donor.

This clone was detected only once. The CDR3 nucleotides read TGTGCCAGCAGGCCTAGCACAGGGTCGAAGACCCAGTACTTC. Its protein product is CASRPSTGSKTQYF. The rearrangement links TRBV7-9 to TRBJ2-5; D is possibly TRBD1 (6 bases). This CDR3 contains 14 residues. The germline V gene has CDR1 SEHNR and CDR2 FQNEAQ (reference sequence). V lost 6 bases, J lost 6 bases, and 17 bases lay in between.

V is TRBV6-5 and J is TRBJ2-7; 10 bases line up with TRBD1. CDR3 length equals 14 residues. V was pared by 2 bases and J by 2 bases, with 0 bases of the junction left unmatched. CDR1 MNHEY and CDR2 SVGAGI come from the germline V gene. CDR3 amino acids: CASSYGQGAYEQYF. The CDR3 region has the DNA TGTGCCAGCAGTTACGGACAGGGGGCCTACGAGCAGTACTTC.

The genes are TRBV28 and TRBJ1-5; D call uncertain. Trimming removed 3 bases at V and 7 bases at J, with 16 bases between. CDR3 length: 15 amino acids. Germline CDR1 MDHEN, CDR2 SYDVKM. The CDR3 region has the DNA TGTGCCAGCAGTTTCCACCCCCCGGGTGACCAGCCCCAGCATTTT. This translates into CASSFHPPGDQPQHF.

J is TRBJ2-7 and V is TRBV19, with a possible D match to TRBD2 (5 bases). CDR3 length equals 16 residues. Per the germline V gene, CDR1 is LNHDA and CDR2 is SQIVND (reference sequence). Trimming stripped 7 bases from V and 3 bases from J, with 22 bases between. CDR3 sequence: CASTPGWGPGYYEQYF. DNA of the CDR3: TGTGCCAGTACCCCGGGGTGGGGTCCGGGATACTACGAGCAGTACTTC.

V is TRBV28 and J is TRBJ2-7; TRBD2 is a possible D gene (5 bases). Germline V gene lookup returns CDR1 MDHEN and CDR2 SYDVKM. The V gene lost 7 bases and the J gene lost 3 bases, with 16 bases spanning the gap. The CDR3 runs to 14 residues. The CDR3 bases are TGTGCCAGCATCCCCGGCCGGGCGGGCTACGAGCAGTACTTC. This gives the protein CASIPGRAGYEQYF. The variable domain in full, with the rest retrieved from reference TRBV28 and TRBJ2-7, is DVKVTQSSRYLVKRTGEKVFLECVQDMDHENMFWYRQDPGLGLRLIYFSYDVKMKEKGDIPEGYSVSREKKERFSLILESASTNQTSMYLCASIPGRAGYEQYFGPGTRLTVT.

The gene calls are TRBV6-5 and TRBJ2-7, with TRBD2 matching 7 bases. This CDR3 is built from 14 residues. CDR1 and CDR2 from the germline V gene are MNHEY and SVGAGI. After removal of 3 bases from V and 0 bases from J, the junction contained 2 bases not matched to a gene. In nucleotides, the CDR3 is TGTGCCAGCAGTTATAGCGGGCCCTCCTACGAGCAGTACTTC. Its protein is CASSYSGPSYEQYF.

The gene calls are TRBV28 and TRBJ2-5; no clear D gene. The J call could be wrong; TRBJ2-7 is a better fit for the DNA end. Germline CDR1 is MDHEN and CDR2 is SYDVKM. The CDR3 is 15 residues long. In DNA form, the CDR3 reads TGTGCCAGCAGAATTCCTGGGCCTCACTCCTACGAGCAGTACTTC. Its protein product is CASRIPGPHSYEQYF.

The chain recombines TRBV5-1 with TRBJ2-1, with TRBD2 matching 9 bases. The V gene end was trimmed by 4 bases and the J gene end by 5 bases; junction bases not matched to a gene: 7. Germline V gives CDR1 SGHRS, CDR2 YFSETQ. The CDR3 totals 15 residues. DNA of the CDR3: TGCGCCAGCAGCGACGTCCTAGCGGGGAACAATGAGCAGTTCTTC. Protein sequence: CASSDVLAGNNEQFF.

This chain uses TRBV9 with TRBJ1-1; no clear D gene. The CDR3 is 15 amino acids. Germline CDR1 SGDLS, CDR2 YYNGEE. V shed 0 bases and J shed 7 bases, with 16 bases lying between them. CDR3 sequence reads: CASSVDGSERSEAFF. The CDR3, as DNA: TGTGCCAGCAGCGTAGATGGGTCAGAAAGGAGTGAAGCTTTCTTT.

Written as DNA, the CDR3 is TGTGCCAGCACGTACGCGCTTGCAGGGGGCCCAGAGACCCAGTACTTC. Translated, it gives CASTYALAGGPETQYF. This rearrangement joins TRBV2 to TRBJ2-5; 8 bases line up with TRBD1. Germline CDR1 is SNHLY and CDR2 is FYNNEI. With 7 bases clipped from V and 4 bases from J, the junction kept 14 bases outside the gene matches. There are 16 residues in the CDR3.

This clone came up a few times. The CDR3 nucleotides read TGTGCCAGCAGGCCCGCGGGACTAGCTGTCTACGAGCAGTACTTC. Protein: CASRPAGLAVYEQYF. The rearrangement uses TRBV7-9 and TRBJ2-7; 9 bases match TRBD2. Germline-derived CDR1 and CDR2 are SEHNR and FQNEAQ (reference sequence). The CDR3 extends over 15 amino acids. Trimming at V came to 6 bases and at J to 3 bases, leaving 9 bases not matched to a gene.

This chain joins TRBV19 and TRBJ2-5, with a possible D match to TRBD1 (6 bases). The J call may be faulty, since TRBJ2-7 better matches the DNA end. Germline V CDR1 and CDR2: LNHDA, SQIVND (reference sequence). The CDR3 spans 15 residues. DNA of the CDR3: TGTGCCAGTAGCAAATACCGGGACATACCTTACGAGCAGTACTTC. As protein: CASSKYRDIPYEQYF.

The chain has TRBV28 and TRBJ1-5, with D perhaps TRBD1 (5 bases). The CDR3 consists of 14 residues. Per germline, CDR1 MDHEN and CDR2 SYDVKM. The germline V and J ends were trimmed by 6 bases and 1 base, with 10 bases remaining between them. As DNA, the CDR3 is TGTGCCAGCAGCCGGGGGGGGAGCAATCAGCCCCAGCATTTT. This translates into CASSRGGSNQPQHF.

The chain combines TRBV29-1 with TRBJ2-2; no clear D. CDR3 length: 14 amino acids. Germline V gene data show CDR1 as SQVTM and CDR2 as ANQGSEA. Trimming pared 3 bases from V and 1 base from J, leaving 9 bases between. DNA of the CDR3: TGCAGCGTTGAGAGAACGAGGAACACCGGGGAGCTGTTTTTT. Translated, it gives CSVERTRNTGELFF.

This chain links TRBV5-1 with TRBJ1-2, with 8 bases identical to TRBD1. This CDR3 spans 15 amino acids. Germline V lookup: CDR1 SGHRS, CDR2 YFSETQ. With V trimmed by 4 bases and J by 2 bases, 7 bases remained unmatched. CDR3: CASSTGQGANYGYTF. The DNA for the CDR3 is TGCGCCAGCAGCACCGGACAGGGTGCCAACTATGGCTACACCTTC.

By share of the sample, this clone is medium-sized (0.01 to 0.1%). This chain joins TRBV19 and TRBJ1-5; a weak D match, TRBD1 (6 bases). The CDR3 length is 13 residues. Trimming stripped 7 bases from V and 6 bases from J, with 13 bases between. Germline loops: CDR1 LNHDA, CDR2 SQIVND (reference sequence). The CDR3 sequence is CASTGQLGQPQHF. CDR3 DNA sequence: TGTGCCAGTACCGGACAGCTCGGTCAGCCCCAGCATTTT.

V gene TRBV2 combines with J gene TRBJ1-4, with a tentative D call TRBD1 (6 bases). The germline gives CDR1 SNHLY, CDR2 FYNNEI. V was clipped by 7 bases and J by 10 bases, with 16 bases between them. The CDR3 runs to 13 residues. CDR3 in DNA: TGTGCCAGCATCCGGGACACGTCGGGAAAACTGTTTTTT. Its translation: CASIRDTSGKLFF. Full variable domain (remainder filled in from reference TRBV2 and TRBJ1-4): EPEVTQTPSHQVTQMGQEVILRCVPISNHLYFYWYRQILGQKVEFLVSFYNNEISEKSEIFDDQFSVERPDGSNFTLKIRSTKLEDSAMYFCASIRDTSGKLFFGSGTQLSVL.

V is TRBV27 and J is TRBJ2-7; 8 bases are shared with TRBD1. The CDR3 has 15 amino acids. Germline CDR1 MNHEY, CDR2 SMNVEV (reference sequence). The J segment lost 2 bases and the V segment lost 5 bases, leaving 8 bases of the junction unmatched. CDR3 amino acids: CASSKTGVRPYEQYF. CDR3 coding DNA: TGTGCCAGCAGTAAGACAGGGGTTCGACCCTACGAGCAGTACTTC.

The chain carries TRBV5-6 and TRBJ2-1; 9 bases fit TRBD2. The CDR3 sequence is 14 residues long. Trimming cost V 0 bases and J 6 bases; bases outside gene matches: 1. Germline V gene data show CDR1 as SGHDT and CDR2 as YYEEEE. The CDR3 reads CASSLGLAANEQFF. CDR3 nucleotides: TGTGCCAGCAGCTTGGGACTAGCGGCCAATGAGCAGTTCTTC.

The chain carries TRBV18 and TRBJ1-6; tentatively, D is TRBD1 (6 bases). V was pared by 6 bases and J by 3 bases, with 18 bases between. Germline CDR1 KGHSH, CDR2 LQKENI. The CDR3 is 17 residues long. CDR3: CASSEDSITIYNSPLHF. Here the CDR3 DNA reads TGTGCCAGCTCCGAGGACAGTATCACCATCTATAATTCACCCCTCCACTTT.

V and J are TRBV27 and TRBJ1-5; a possible D gene is TRBD1 (6 bases). In germline, CDR1 is MNHEY, CDR2 SMNVEV (reference sequence). V lost 5 bases and J lost 7, with 21 bases in between. The length of the CDR3 is 16 residues. The CDR3 sequence: CASSPYSGTGIQPQHF. Here the CDR3 DNA reads TGTGCCAGCAGTCCGTATTCGGGTACAGGGATACAGCCCCAGCATTTT.

The chain recombines TRBV18 with TRBJ2-7; D gene unclear. V was trimmed by 0 bases and J by 2 bases, leaving 8 bases between them. Germline lookup yields CDR1 KGHSH and CDR2 LQKENI. CDR3 length equals 14 residues. CDR3 nucleotides: TGTGCCAGCTCACCACCGACGGAGACCTACGAGCAGTACTTC. Its translation is CASSPPTETYEQYF. The full variable domain, with the rest looked up from reference TRBV18 and TRBJ2-7, is NAGVMQNPRHLVRRRGQEARLRCSPMKGHSHVYWYRQLPEEGLKFMVYLQKENIIDESGMPKERFSAEFPKEGPSILRIQQVVRGDSAAYFCASSPPTETYEQYFGPGTRLTVT.